One and the same sample provided the 2 T cell receptor beta chains below, sequenced in a study of T cells in Graves' hyperthyroidism and ophthalmopathy (dated by TCRdb to about 2019). Preparation of the library involved multiplex PCR. Sequencing was carried out with an Illumina HiSeq 2000. Amplification of TCR beta CDR3 regions was carried out from RNA transcripts. The first round of RT-PCR for the TCR CDR3 was performed with the HTBI primer set and the Qiagen OneStep RT-PCR kit. TCRdb reprocessing: public reads trimmed at Q25 with fastp, clones called with MiXCR, in-frame beta chains kept. Merged by CDR3 protein, the rows form single entries marked with the most common genes and DNA. This sample gives 600,000 to 700,000 distinct CDR3 sequences in total; about 15% of them show up just once. The ten largest account for about 3.9% of the sample. Input material: blood. The source is a woman aged 35 to 49 with Graves' ophthalmopathy.

This clonotype was detected a few times. The rearrangement links TRBV2 to TRBJ1-5, with TRBD1 identical over 7 bases. The V segment lost 3 bases and the J segment 7 bases; nucleotides outside the gene matches: 9. Germline lookup yields CDR1 SNHLY and CDR2 FYNNEI. There are 15 residues in the CDR3. CDR3 loop: CASSDDRASIQPQHF. CDR3 DNA sequence: TGTGCCAGCAGTGATGACAGGGCCTCTATCCAGCCCCAGCATTTT. The variable domain in full, completed from reference TRBV2 and TRBJ1-5, reads EPEVTQTPSHQVTQMGQEVILRCVPISNHLYFYWYRQILGQKVEFLVSFYNNEISEKSEIFDDQFSVERPDGSNFTLKIRSTKLEDSAMYFCASSDDRASIQPQHFGDGTRLSIL.

The chain has TRBV2 and TRBJ1-1; tentative D call: TRBD1 (5 bases). Germline CDR1 is SNHLY and CDR2 is FYNNEI. This CDR3 comprises 16 residues. V was pared by 7 bases and J by 2 bases, with 20 bases between. CDR3 region: CASNKQLGQSNTEAFF. In DNA form, the CDR3 reads TGTGCCAGCAATAAACAACTGGGGCAGTCTAACACTGAAGCTTTCTTT.